These 21 T cell receptor beta chains came from one sample sequenced in a study of T cell repertoires in cytomegalovirus infection. In TCRdb, the reads were re-called with MiXCR into one record per CDR3 protein. The repertoire holds under 200,000 distinct CDR3 sequences, with roughly 22% as singletons. For these TCRs, the target antigens are not known. The source was CD8+ T cells from cultured PBMCs, collected from culture after CMV antigen stimulation. The source is a human donor in good health (CMV status not recorded). Some clones in this sample may be carry-over from other donors' samples.

Here the CDR3 DNA reads TGTGCCAGCAGTTCGGGACTAGGTTACGAGCAGTACGTC. Its protein product is CASSSGLGYEQYV. J is TRBJ2-7 and V is TRBV6-6, with 8 bases aligning to TRBD2. The CDR3 covers 13 residues. Trimming took 4 bases from V and 4 from J; bases not matched to a gene: 3. Germline-derived CDR1 and CDR2 are MNHNY and SVGAGI (reference sequence).

This chain joins TRBV28 and TRBJ2-7, with unresolved D. The V end was cut by 3 bases, the J end by 6 bases, with 9 bases between. The CDR3 extends over 12 amino acids. CDR1 and CDR2 from the germline V gene are MDHEN and SYDVKM. The CDR3 region is CASSFMAGEQYF. The CDR3 DNA reads as TGTGCCAGCAGTTTTATGGCAGGCGAGCAGTACTTC.

This clonotype was counted a few times. The chain combines TRBV23-1 with TRBJ1-5; D might be TRBD1 (5 bases). TRBV23-1 is assigned to the ORF class and has an uncertain function. V lost 1 base and J 0 bases, leaving 16 bases between the germline ends. The CDR3 loop spans 18 amino acids. In DNA form, the CDR3 reads TGCGCCAGCAGTCAATTACCCCCCCGGGACCCTAGCAATCAGCCCCAGCATTTT. Its protein is CASSQLPPRDPSNQPQHF.

CDR3 DNA sequence: TGTGCCAGCAAGAGGGGGGGGCTCCAAGAGACCCAGTACTTC. This gives the protein CASKRGGLQETQYF. The chain carries TRBV28 and TRBJ2-5, with D possibly matching TRBD2 (7 bases). Germline CDR1 and CDR2: MDHEN and SYDVKM. This CDR3 is built from 14 residues. V gave up 7 bases and J gave up 1 base, with 13 bases separating them.

V is TRBV27 and J is TRBJ2-5; 7 bases fit TRBD1. In germline, CDR1 is MNHEY, CDR2 SMNVEV (reference sequence). The CDR3 has 15 amino acids. Trimming cost V 0 bases and J 1 base; bases outside gene matches: 2. Written as DNA, the CDR3 is TGTGCCAGCAGTTTATCAACAGGGGTCCAAGAGACCCAGTACTTC. Its protein is CASSLSTGVQETQYF.

This clonotype was found many times. J is TRBJ1-1 and V is TRBV7-2; D remains ambiguous. Deletions cut 1 base from V and 11 bases from J, with 14 bases between. CDR1 is SGHTA and CDR2 is FQGNSA in the germline V gene. CDR3 size: 13 residues. CDR3 bases: TGTGCCAGCAGCTTAGGTCGAGTCCAGGAGGCTTTCTTT. It yields the protein CASSLGRVQEAFF. Using reference TRBV7-2 and TRBJ1-1 for the parts outside the CDR3, the full variable domain is GAGVSQSPSNKVTEKGKDVELRCDPISGHTALYWYRQSLGQGLEFLIYFQGNSAPDKSGLPSDRFSAERTGGSVSTLTIQRTQQEDSAVYLCASSLGRVQEAFFGQGTRLTVV.

The V gene is TRBV14, the J gene TRBJ2-7; D not resolved. The CDR3 runs 16 residues. V lost 0 bases to trimming and J lost 0 bases, with 12 bases between them. Germline CDR1 reads SGHDN; CDR2 reads FVKESK. DNA of the CDR3: TGTGCCAGCAGCCAAGATACAGACATTTTCTCCTACGAGCAGTACTTC. As protein: CASSQDTDIFSYEQYF.

This clonotype has a handful of counts. V usage is TRBV12-3 or TRBV12-4 and J usage is TRBJ1-2; D gene ambiguous. V was clipped by 4 bases and J by 0 bases, with 6 bases between them. The CDR3 length is 13 residues. The CDR3 reads CASSYQSNYGYTF. As DNA, the CDR3 is TGTGCCAGCAGTTATCAGTCTAACTATGGCTACACCTTC.

This chain joins TRBV5-6 and TRBJ2-2, with unresolved D. The ends were cut back, 1 base at V and 6 bases at J, with 10 bases in the middle. This CDR3 has 14 residues. Per the germline V gene, CDR1 is SGHDT and CDR2 is YYEEEE. The CDR3: CASSLPQGPGELFF. The DNA of the CDR3 is TGTGCCAGCAGCTTGCCCCAAGGCCCCGGGGAGCTGTTTTTT.

This clonotype was counted at least ten times. The J gene is TRBJ2-1, the V gene TRBV7-2; D is perhaps TRBD1 or TRBD2 (5 bases each). CDR1 SGHTA and CDR2 FQGNSA come from the germline V gene. The ends were cut back, 5 bases at V and 3 bases at J, with 11 bases in the middle. CDR3 size: 14 residues. The CDR3 protein is CASSPRDVYNEQFF. Written as DNA, the CDR3 is TGTGCCAGCAGCCCCCGGGACGTCTACAATGAGCAGTTCTTC.

This clonotype has just a few counts. The rearrangement links TRBV7-2 to TRBJ1-6; D uncertain. The CDR3 spans 14 residues. With 1 base removed from V and 6 bases from J, the gap between germline ends came to 7 bases. Germline CDR1 reads SGHTA; CDR2 reads FQGNSA. The CDR3 sequence is CASSLGRLNSPLHF. The CDR3 DNA sequence: TGTGCCAGCAGCTTAGGTCGGCTTAATTCACCCCTCCACTTT.

The genes are TRBV27 and TRBJ2-7, with D uncertain. The CDR3 runs to 14 residues. The germline gives CDR1 MNHEY, CDR2 SMNVEV (reference sequence). V was clipped by 3 bases and J by 0 bases, with 9 bases between them. The CDR3 DNA follows: TGTGCCAGCAGTTTCGGACGTCGCTCCTACGAGCAGTACTTC. Amino acids: CASSFGRRSYEQYF.

The CDR3 here is CASSLGRVQGQPQHF. The CDR3 nucleotides are TGTGCCAGCAGCTTAGGTCGAGTCCAGGGTCAGCCCCAGCATTTT. The V call is TRBV7-2, the J call TRBJ1-5; a weak D match, TRBD1 (5 bases). The CDR3 has 15 amino acids. Germline lookup yields CDR1 SGHTA and CDR2 FQGNSA. Trimming cost V 1 base and J 6 bases, with 13 bases left between them.

The chain joins TRBV7-2 to TRBJ2-2; weak D call: TRBD2 (6 bases). Trimming took 7 bases from V and 1 from J, leaving 28 bases between them. CDR1 is SGHTA, CDR2 FQGNSA, per germline. The CDR3 consists of 20 residues. The CDR3 region is CASTPKRASWAPGNTGELFF. The CDR3 DNA follows: TGTGCCAGCACCCCAAAGCGGGCCAGTTGGGCCCCCGGGAACACCGGGGAGCTGTTTTTT.

This clonotype came up once. CDR3 sequence reads: CASRPPGLASGELFF. CDR3 nucleotide sequence: TGTGCCAGCAGACCACCGGGACTAGCTTCCGGGGAGCTGTTTTTT. V and J are TRBV7-9 and TRBJ2-2; 9 positions agree with TRBD2. The germline V gene encodes CDR1 SEHNR and CDR2 FQNEAQ (reference sequence). The CDR3 is 15 residues long. The J segment lost 6 bases and the V segment lost 6 bases, leaving 8 bases of the junction unmatched.

This clonotype was detected a few times. The gene calls are TRBV7-8 and TRBJ1-6, with TRBD1 identical over 12 bases. After removal of 5 bases from V and 6 bases from J, the junction contained 8 bases not matched to a gene. The germline CDR1 and CDR2 sequences are SGHVS and FQNEAQ. CDR3 length: 17 residues. The CDR3 region has the DNA TGTGCCAGCAGCCCGGGACAGGGGGCCTTTCCTAATTCACCCCTCCACTTT. Its protein product is CASSPGQGAFPNSPLHF.

CDR3 sequence reads: CASSFGRTTDTQYF. As DNA, the CDR3 is TGTGCCAGCAGTTTCGGCAGGACCACAGATACGCAGTATTTT. V usage is TRBV12-3 or TRBV12-4 and J usage is TRBJ2-3; unclear D gene. Trimming took 3 bases from V and 2 from J, leaving 9 bases between them. CDR3 length: 14 amino acids.

The chain has TRBV12-5 and TRBJ2-5; D is undetermined. Trimming pared 0 bases from V and 3 bases from J, leaving 2 bases between. The CDR3 contains 12 residues. Germline-derived CDR1 and CDR2 are LGHNT and FRNRAP. The CDR3 spells CASGLVEETQYF. The CDR3 bases are TGTGCTAGTGGTTTGGTGGAAGAGACCCAGTACTTC.

This clonotype appeared a few times. The genes are TRBV11-2 and TRBJ2-3; no reliable D call. This CDR3 spans 14 amino acids. V lost 2 bases, J lost 2 bases, and 8 bases lay in between. Germline V CDR1 and CDR2: SGHAT, FQNNGV. CDR3 loop: CASSLLGDTDTQYF. The CDR3, as DNA: TGTGCCAGCAGCTTATTAGGTGACACAGATACGCAGTATTTT. The complete variable domain, with remaining parts taken from reference TRBV11-2 and TRBJ2-3, reads EAGVAQSPRYKIIEKRQSVAFWCNPISGHATLYWYQQILGQGPKLLIQFQNNGVVDDSQLPKDRFSAERLKGVDSTLKIQPAKLEDSAVYLCASSLLGDTDTQYFGPGTRLTVL.

The J gene is TRBJ2-7, the V gene TRBV7-9, with a possible D match to TRBD2 (5 bases). This CDR3 is built from 14 residues. The germline V gene encodes CDR1 SEHNR and CDR2 FQNEAQ (reference sequence). The ends were cut back, 5 bases at V and 0 bases at J, with 11 bases in the middle. In DNA, the CDR3 is TGTGCCAGCAGCCCACAGAGGGCCTCCTACGAGCAGTACTTC. It encodes CASSPQRASYEQYF.

V usage is TRBV7-6 and J usage is TRBJ2-1; 10 bases fit TRBD2. Losses at the gene ends were 6 bases for V and 5 bases for J; bases not matched to a gene: 13. The germline CDR1 and CDR2 sequences are SGHVS and FNYEAQ. The CDR3 runs 17 residues. The CDR3 loop is CASSRLVLAGRDNEQFF. For the CDR3, the DNA is TGTGCCAGCAGTCGATTGGTACTAGCGGGGAGGGACAATGAGCAGTTCTTC.